What follows are 11 T cell receptor beta chains derived from one specimen sequenced in a study of cytomegalovirus exposure and HLA in healthy donors. 60 Vbeta and 13 Jbeta primers were used in PCR. Using immunoSEQ multiplex PCR, the repertoire was profiled, and TCRdb retains in-frame clones only, with some absent. This table lists 65,000 to 80,000 clones. Input material: PBMCs. The receptors originated from a female donor in good health and CMV-seropositive.

The chain carries TRBV18 and TRBJ2-5; TRBD1 matches 7 bases. With the DNA end fitting TRBJ2-7 better, the J assignment may be wrong. The germline V gene encodes CDR1 KGHSH and CDR2 LQKENI. The length of the CDR3 is 17 residues. The CDR3 sequence is CASSPLPGTENPYEQYF. The CDR3 DNA follows: TGTGCCAGCTCACCTCTCCCGGGGACAGAGAACCCCTACGAGCAGTACTTC.

The CDR3 DNA reads TGTGCCAGTAGTACCGCCAGCGGGACCCAGTACTTC. Amino acids: CASSTASGTQYF. J is TRBJ2-5 and V is TRBV19, with D maybe TRBD2 (5 bases). The CDR3 runs 12 residues. V lost 4 bases, J lost 7 bases, and 10 bases lay in between. Germline CDR1 is LNHDA and CDR2 is SQIVND (reference sequence).

V is TRBV12-2 and J is TRBJ1-6; the table assigns TRBD1, which was not confirmed against the DNA. TRBV12-2 is labeled a pseudogene. The CDR3 sequence is 19 residues long. The DNA of the CDR3 is TGTGCAAGTCGCTTAGAAGGGGCACCCTCAAGCTCCTATAATTCACCCCTCCACTTT. Amino acid sequence: CASRLEGAPSSSYNSPLHF.

V is TRBV7-3 and J is TRBJ2-1; the D gene is possibly TRBD2 (6 bases). The CDR3 length is 16 residues. The V end was cut by 5 bases, the J end by 8 bases, with 22 bases between. Germline V CDR1 and CDR2: SGHTA, FQGTGA. The CDR3 region is CASSLKTSLDFDEQFF. The CDR3 nucleotides are TGTGCCAGCAGCCTCAAGACTAGTCTTGATTTCGATGAGCAGTTCTTC.

The genes are TRBV28 and TRBJ1-5, with D possibly TRBD1 on 6 matching bases. Germline assignment: CDR1 MDHEN and CDR2 SYDVKM. This CDR3 has 13 residues. Trimming shortened V by 6 bases and J by 7 bases, and 13 bases separated the two germline ends. CDR3 protein: CASSYRVQQPQHF. The CDR3 nucleotides read TGTGCCAGCAGCTACAGGGTGCAGCAGCCCCAGCATTTT.

This chain joins TRBV5-1 and TRBJ1-2, with 10 bases matching TRBD1. V was clipped by 4 bases and J by 6 bases; unmatched bases: 9. Germline V gives CDR1 SGHRS, CDR2 YFSETQ. This CDR3 has 15 residues. The CDR3 nucleotides read TGCGCCAGCAGCCTTAGGGGACAGGGGTACGATGGCTACACCTTC. This translates into CASSLRGQGYDGYTF.

The V and J genes are TRBV30 and TRBJ2-5; weak D call: TRBD2 (6 bases). Germline V lookup: CDR1 GTSNPN, CDR2 SVGIG (reference sequence). V lost 4 bases and J lost 4, with 13 bases in between. This CDR3 contains 13 residues. CDR3 in amino acids: CAWIAKGGETQYF. Here the CDR3 DNA reads TGTGCCTGGATTGCGAAGGGAGGAGAGACCCAGTACTTC.

The V gene is TRBV30, the J gene TRBJ1-1; the D gene is possibly TRBD1 (5 bases). From germline, CDR1 is GTSNPN and CDR2 SVGIG (reference sequence). Trimming stripped 0 bases from V and 0 bases from J, with 8 bases between. CDR3 length: 14 residues. The CDR3 DNA reads as TGTGCCTGGAGTGTACGGGGGTTGAACACTGAAGCTTTCTTT. Translating gives CAWSVRGLNTEAFF.

This rearrangement joins TRBV7-2 to TRBJ1-2, with a weak D call TRBD1 (6 bases). The germline gives CDR1 SGHTA, CDR2 FQGNSA. With 0 bases removed from V and 7 bases from J, the gap between germline ends came to 15 bases. This CDR3 region has 15 residues. CDR3 loop: CASSLAQGTVSGYTF. In DNA, the CDR3 is TGTGCCAGCAGCTTAGCGCAGGGGACCGTGAGTGGCTACACCTTC.

This chain connects TRBV6-1 to TRBJ1-1; tentatively, D is TRBD1 (5 bases). The germline CDR1 and CDR2 sequences are MNHNS and SASEGT. Trimming pared 4 bases from V and 4 bases from J, leaving 22 bases between. The CDR3 has 17 amino acids. The CDR3 coding sequence is TGTGCCAGCAGTGGCAGGCTTGGAGGGGATGGTGGCACTGAAGCTTTCTTT. It encodes CASSGRLGGDGGTEAFF.

As regards this clone: Other DNA sequences in the sample encode the same CDR3. The chain employs TRBV5-1 and TRBJ1-4; 7 positions match TRBD1. The CDR3 extends over 14 amino acids. In germline, CDR1 is SGHRS, CDR2 YFSETQ. Losses at the gene ends were 4 bases for V and 4 bases for J; bases not matched to a gene: 4. CDR3 amino acids: CASSPGTVNEKLFF. For the CDR3, the DNA is TGCGCCAGCAGCCCCGGGACAGTTAATGAAAAACTGTTTTTT.